A single sample gave rise to the 7 T cell receptor beta chains below, sequenced in a study of CD8 T cells in Susac syndrome. Random hexamers were used to reverse transcribe the RNA input (about 0.45 to 1 ug). Via MiXCR, TCRdb re-called the immunoSEQ multiplex PCR reads, giving one row per CDR3 protein. This repertoire shows some 200,000 distinct CDR3 sequences, roughly 94% found once; its top ten account for 0.15% to 0.2%. Sequencing input: CD8+ T cells from PBMCs. The receptor set was obtained from a human donor with Susac syndrome.

The V gene is TRBV3-1, the J gene TRBJ2-7; D may be TRBD2 (6 bases). There are 14 residues in the CDR3. The V gene's germline CDR1 is LGHDT and CDR2 YNNKEL (reference sequence). V dropped 1 base and J dropped 1 base, with 8 bases sitting between them. CDR3 bases: TGTGCCAGCAGCCAAGCTGCGGGATCCTACGAGCAGTACTTC. Amino acids: CASSQAAGSYEQYF.

The rearrangement joins TRBV6-5 to TRBJ2-7; 9 bases agree with TRBD1. With 0 bases clipped from V and 7 bases from J, the junction kept 7 bases outside the gene matches. Germline V CDR1 and CDR2: MNHEY, SVGAGI. The CDR3 length is 15 residues. In DNA form, the CDR3 reads TGTGCCAGCAGTTACTCCAGGACAGGGGCCTTAGAGCAGTACTTC. Its translation is CASSYSRTGALEQYF.

CDR3 sequence: CASSQEQAIEQFF. CDR3 DNA sequence: TGCGCCAGCAGCCAAGAACAAGCGATCGAGCAGTTCTTC. The chain links TRBV4-1 to TRBJ2-1; D gene ambiguous. Trimming took off 0 bases at V and 10 bases at J, with 10 bases between the two ends. Germline CDR1 MGHRA, CDR2 YSYEKL. This CDR3 is 13 amino acids long.

The V and J genes are TRBV7-6 and TRBJ1-1; 9 bases are shared with TRBD1. From germline, CDR1 is SGHVS and CDR2 FNYEAQ. The CDR3 is made up of 15 amino acids. J lost 4 bases, V lost 5 bases, and 8 bases had no gene match. The DNA for the CDR3 is TGTGCCAGCAGCCACGGACAGGGGAAGTCCACTGAAGCTTTCTTT. Its protein is CASSHGQGKSTEAFF. The full variable domain, completed using reference TRBV7-6 and TRBJ1-1, is GAGVSQSPRYKVTKRGQDVALRCDPISGHVSLYWYRQALGQGPEFLTYFNYEAQQDKSGLPNDRFSAERPEGSISTLTIQRTEQRDSAMYRCASSHGQGKSTEAFFGQGTRLTVV.

The rearrangement links TRBV13 to TRBJ2-7; D may correspond to TRBD1 or TRBD2 (5 bases each). V was clipped by 5 bases and J by 3 bases, with 14 bases between them. CDR3 length: 14 residues. Germline CDR1 is PRHDT and CDR2 is FYEKMQ (reference sequence). The CDR3, as DNA: TGTGCCAGCAGCACAACGGGACGGAGCTACGAGCAGTACTTC. Its translation: CASSTTGRSYEQYF. Filled out from reference TRBV13 and TRBJ2-7, the complete variable domain reads AAGVIQSPRHLIKEKRETATLKCYPIPRHDTVYWYQQGPGQDPQFLISFYEKMQSDKGSIPDRFSAQQFSDYHSELNMSSLELGDSALYFCASSTTGRSYEQYFGPGTRLTVT.

The chain joins TRBV6-1 to TRBJ2-1; 7 positions agree with TRBD1. V shed 4 bases, J shed 0 bases, and the junction held 15 bases outside the gene matches. In germline, CDR1 is MNHNS, CDR2 SASEGT. The CDR3 sequence is 19 residues long. The chain's CDR3 is CASSGPRDRFTDSYNEQFF. In nucleotides, the CDR3 is TGTGCCAGCAGTGGGCCCCGGGACAGATTTACCGACTCCTACAATGAGCAGTTCTTC.

This chain uses TRBV5-1 with TRBJ2-7; D possibly matches TRBD1 or TRBD2 (5 bases each). The CDR3 is 14 residues long. The germline V gene encodes CDR1 SGHRS and CDR2 YFSETQ. The V and J ends lost 4 bases and 3 bases respectively, with 14 bases between them. CDR3 DNA sequence: TGCGCCAGCAGCGAAACTACTAGGGGCTACGAGCAGTACTTC. Translation: CASSETTRGYEQYF.